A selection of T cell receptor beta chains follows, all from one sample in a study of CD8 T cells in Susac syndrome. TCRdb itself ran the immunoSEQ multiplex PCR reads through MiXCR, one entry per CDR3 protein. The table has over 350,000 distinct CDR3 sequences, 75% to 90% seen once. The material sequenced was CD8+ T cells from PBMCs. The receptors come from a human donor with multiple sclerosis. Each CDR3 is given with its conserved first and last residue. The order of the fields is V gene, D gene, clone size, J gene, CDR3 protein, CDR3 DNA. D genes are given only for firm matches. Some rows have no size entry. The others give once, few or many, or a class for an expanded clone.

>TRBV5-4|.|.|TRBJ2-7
CASRFEGGESYEQYF
TGTGCCAGCAGGTTTGAGGGGGGGGAGTCCTACGAGCAGTACTTC
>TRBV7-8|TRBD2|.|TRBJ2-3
CASSLESGRGSDTQYF
TGTGCCAGCAGCTTAGAAAGCGGGAGGGGGTCAGATACGCAGTATTTT
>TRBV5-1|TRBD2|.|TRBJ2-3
CASSLESGRGTDTQYF
TGCGCCAGCAGCTTGGAAAGCGGGAGAGGGACAGATACGCAGTATTTT
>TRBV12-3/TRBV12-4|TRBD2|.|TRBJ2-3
CASSLTSRYTDTQYF
TGTGCCAGCAGCCTGACTAGCAGATACACAGATACGCAGTATTTT
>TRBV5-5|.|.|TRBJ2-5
CASSDRQLYQETQYF
TGTGCCAGCAGCGACCGACAGTTGTACCAAGAGACCCAGTACTTC
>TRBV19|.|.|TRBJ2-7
CASSTVPGTYEQYF
TGTGCCAGTAGTACGGTGCCAGGGACCTACGAGCAGTACTTC
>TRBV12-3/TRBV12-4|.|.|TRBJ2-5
CASSVGSASQETQYF
TGTGCCAGCAGCGTCGGATCGGCGTCACAAGAGACCCAGTACTTC
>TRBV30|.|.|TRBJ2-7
CAWSVGQPGAYEQYF
TGTGCCTGGAGTGTTGGGCAGCCAGGCGCCTACGAGCAGTACTTC
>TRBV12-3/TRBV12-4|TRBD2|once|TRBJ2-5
CASSSSPLAGETQYF
TGTGCCAGCAGTTCCAGCCCCTTAGCGGGAGAGACCCAGTACTTC
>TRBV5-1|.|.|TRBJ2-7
CASSLEADEQYF
TGCGCCAGCAGCTTGGAGGCGGACGAGCAGTACTTC
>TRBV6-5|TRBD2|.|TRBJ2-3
CASSSLAGTQYF
TGTGCCAGCAGTTCCCTAGCGGGTACGCAGTATTTT
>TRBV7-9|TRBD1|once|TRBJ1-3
CASSGRLGQTSGNTIYF
TGTGCCAGCAGCGGCCGGTTGGGACAGACCTCTGGAAACACCATATATTTT
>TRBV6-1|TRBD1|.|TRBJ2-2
CASSSGTGEPYTGELFF
TGTGCCAGCAGCTCCGGGACAGGGGAACCTTACACCGGGGAGCTGTTTTTT
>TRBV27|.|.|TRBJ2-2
CASSTMDSANTGELFF
TGTGCCAGCAGTACCATGGACAGCGCGAACACCGGGGAGCTGTTTTTT
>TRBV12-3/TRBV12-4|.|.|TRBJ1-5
CASSSPGTRRPNQPQHF
TGTGCCAGCAGTTCCCCGGGGACCCGCCGTCCCAATCAGCCCCAGCATTTT
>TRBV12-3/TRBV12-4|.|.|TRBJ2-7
CASSLGGQTFAYEQYF
TGTGCCAGCAGTTTAGGGGGTCAGACCTTCGCCTACGAGCAGTACTTC
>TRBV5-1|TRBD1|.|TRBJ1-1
CASSEGQGVTEAFF
TGCGCCAGCAGTGAGGGACAGGGGGTGACTGAAGCTTTCTTT
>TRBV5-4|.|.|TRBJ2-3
CASRGPRTDTQYF
TGTGCCAGCAGGGGCCCACGCACAGATACGCAGTATTTT
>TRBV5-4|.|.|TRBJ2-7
CASSLGGMYEQYF
TGTGCCAGCAGCTTGGGCGGGATGTACGAGCAGTACTTC
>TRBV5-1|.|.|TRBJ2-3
CASSLASSRTDTQYF
TGCGCCAGCAGCTTAGCTAGCTCTCGCACAGATACGCAGTATTTT
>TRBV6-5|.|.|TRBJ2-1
CASSLTPDPYNEQFF
TGTGCCAGCAGTTTGACACCGGACCCCTACAATGAGCAGTTCTTC
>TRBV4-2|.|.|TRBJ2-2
CASSQDLSRGNTGELFF
TGTGCCAGCAGCCAAGATCTGAGCAGGGGGAACACCGGGGAGCTGTTTTTT
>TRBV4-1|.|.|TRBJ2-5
CASSQGIGETQYF
TGCGCCAGCAGCCAAGGGATCGGGGAGACCCAGTACTTC
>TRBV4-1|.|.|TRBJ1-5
CASSHSLSGGNQPQHF
TGCGCCAGCAGCCATTCCCTTAGCGGGGGGAATCAGCCCCAGCATTTT
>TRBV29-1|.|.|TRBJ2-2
CSVELMNTGELFF
TGCAGCGTTGAACTCATGAACACCGGGGAGCTGTTTTTT
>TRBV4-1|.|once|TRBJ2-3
CASSQVVGRADTQYF
TGCGCCAGCAGCCAAGTCGTGGGGCGCGCAGATACGCAGTATTTT
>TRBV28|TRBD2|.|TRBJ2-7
CASSSRGGLAGTAYEQYF
TGTGCCAGCAGTTCCCGCGGTGGACTAGCGGGAACCGCCTACGAGCAGTACTTC
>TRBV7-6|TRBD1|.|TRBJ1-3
CASTTTGVGNTIYF
TGTGCCAGCACCACGACAGGGGTTGGAAACACCATATATTTT
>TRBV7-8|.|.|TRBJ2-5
CASRRGGEETQYF
TGTGCCAGCAGGCGGGGCGGCGAAGAGACCCAGTACTTC
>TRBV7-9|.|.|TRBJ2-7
CASSIIQGGVYEQYF
TGTGCCAGCAGCATAATACAGGGAGGGGTCTACGAGCAGTACTTC
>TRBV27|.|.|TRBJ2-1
CASRGRPHYDEQFF
TGTGCCAGCAGAGGGAGGCCGCATTACGATGAGCAGTTCTTC
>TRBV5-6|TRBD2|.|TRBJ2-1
CASSVELAGHIYNEQFF
TGTGCCAGCAGCGTGGAACTAGCGGGGCACATTTACAATGAGCAGTTCTTC
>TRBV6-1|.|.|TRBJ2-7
CASSEGVPSYEQYF
TGTGCCAGCAGTGAAGGTGTACCCTCCTACGAGCAGTACTTC
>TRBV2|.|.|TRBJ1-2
CASRGYGYTF
TGTGCCAGCAGGGGCTATGGCTACACCTTC
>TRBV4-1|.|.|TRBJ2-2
CASSQAGSGELFF
TGCGCCAGCAGCCAAGCTGGATCCGGGGAGCTGTTTTTT
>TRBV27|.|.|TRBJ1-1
CASQLALGTEAFF
TGTGCCAGCCAACTGGCCTTAGGCACTGAAGCTTTCTTT
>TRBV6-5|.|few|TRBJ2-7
CASTARGLAEGEQYF
TGTGCCAGCACGGCAAGGGGGTTAGCCGAGGGAGAGCAGTACTTC
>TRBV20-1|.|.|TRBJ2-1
CSANNYRVIGDEQFF
TGCAGTGCTAATAACTACAGGGTGATCGGGGATGAGCAGTTCTTC
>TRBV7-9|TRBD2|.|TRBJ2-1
CASSLALGGRAFEQFF
TGTGCCAGCAGCTTAGCGCTGGGCGGGAGGGCCTTTGAGCAGTTCTTC
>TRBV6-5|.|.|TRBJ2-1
CASSYLGNEQFF
TGTGCCAGCAGTTACTTGGGGAATGAGCAGTTCTTC
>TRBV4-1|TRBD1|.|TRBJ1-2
CASSQVVQGAYGYTF
TGCGCCAGCAGCCAAGTTGTACAGGGGGCTTATGGCTACACCTTC
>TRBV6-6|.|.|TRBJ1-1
CASSYSAEAFF
TGTGCCAGCAGTTACAGCGCTGAAGCTTTCTTT
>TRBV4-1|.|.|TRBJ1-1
CASSQEYRVSDTEAFF
TGCGCCAGCAGCCAAGAGTATAGGGTCAGCGACACTGAAGCTTTCTTT
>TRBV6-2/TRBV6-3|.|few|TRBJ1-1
CASNTEDGRGWTEAFF
TGTGCCAGCAATACGGAGGATGGCAGGGGATGGACTGAAGCTTTCTTT
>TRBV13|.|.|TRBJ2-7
CASSLGDRHLDEQYF
TGTGCCAGCAGCTTAGGGGACAGACACTTAGACGAGCAGTACTTC
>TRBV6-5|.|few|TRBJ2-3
CASSYPRHGPAIDTQYF
TGTGCCAGCAGTTACCCCCGTCACGGACCGGCCATAGATACGCAGTATTTT
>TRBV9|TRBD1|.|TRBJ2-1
CASSVTGGNEQFF
TGTGCCAGCAGCGTTACAGGGGGCAACGAGCAGTTCTTC
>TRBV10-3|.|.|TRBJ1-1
CAISDEDSNTEAFF
TGTGCCATCAGTGATGAGGACAGCAACACTGAAGCTTTCTTT
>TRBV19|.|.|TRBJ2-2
CASSEHNGELFF
TGTGCCAGTAGTGAACATAACGGGGAGCTGTTTTTT